This is a list of T cell receptor beta chains from one sample in a study of Tregs in tolerant kidney transplant recipients. Assay used: immunoSEQ multiplex PCR; TCRdb lists only in-frame clones, some missing. The table lists around 120,000 clones, 92% of them singletons, with roughly 0.63% in the top ten. Sequenced sample: CD4+ T cells from blood. These receptors came from a human donor in good health. Both conserved end residues are part of each CDR3. Part of the rows lack a size; the others show once, few, many or a class for expanded clones.

clone size,J gene,V gene,CDR3 protein
.,TRBJ2-7,TRBV11-2,CASSLLYEQYF
.,TRBJ1-2,TRBV28,CASIRGAGANYGYTF
.,TRBJ1-5,TRBV11-2,CASSLGSNQPQHF
few,TRBJ1-6,TRBV9,CASSVTFSDSPLHF
.,TRBJ1-4,TRBV29-1,CSVKGGAEGRKLFF
.,TRBJ2-7,TRBV9,CASSLVPGQNGGQEQYF
.,TRBJ2-5,TRBV7-3,CASSESTRGETQYF
.,TRBJ1-1,TRBV9,CASSAQLGRTEAFF
.,TRBJ2-7,TRBV18,CASSPRRDEQYF
.,TRBJ1-1,TRBV9,CASSAFLTGDINTEAFF
once,TRBJ2-6,TRBV5-6,CASSLGRPGANVLTF
once,TRBJ1-1,TRBV7-2,CASSLSPGMTEAFF
.,TRBJ2-1,TRBV5-1,CASSLATGRDSYNEQFF
.,TRBJ1-2,TRBV5-6,CASSLGRNYGYTF
.,TRBJ1-5,TRBV19,CASSKGGLSNQPQHF
.,TRBJ2-4,TRBV6-5,CASSYSKGAGANIQYF
.,TRBJ1-5,TRBV15,CATSRDQPRPNQPQHF
.,TRBJ1-4,TRBV19,CASSIGGTVATNEKLFF
.,TRBJ2-6,TRBV15,CATSSRQAGANVLTF
.,TRBJ1-5,TRBV5-1,CASSLGGGNQPQHF
.,TRBJ2-3,TRBV11-2,CASSPRSRYTDTQYF
.,TRBJ1-2,TRBV29-1,CSVAFDNYGYTF
once,TRBJ2-7,TRBV7-2,CASSLEPSGGYEQYF
.,TRBJ1-3,TRBV5-1,CASSSNPNFSSGNTIYF
.,TRBJ2-1,TRBV4-1,CASSLTGRGEYNEQFF
.,TRBJ2-3,TRBV10-3,CAISETSGRAGTDTQYF
.,TRBJ2-2,TRBV11-3,CASSLEGRSGQKNTGELFF
.,TRBJ1-6,TRBV6-1,CASSEWDREIYNSPLHF
.,TRBJ2-6,TRBV12-5,CASGLVTPLRANVLTF
.,TRBJ1-2,TRBV27,CASSIRGGSGYGYTF
.,TRBJ2-5,TRBV11-2,CASRGVWERGLQETQYF
.,TRBJ2-5,TRBV18,CASSRLAGETQYF
.,TRBJ2-1,TRBV28,CASSTGTSGTGGQFF
.,TRBJ1-2,TRBV7-9,CASSPLDREWLLRYGYTF
.,TRBJ1-5,TRBV30,CAWSPNRGGVKGAQHF
.,TRBJ2-7,TRBV4-1,CASSQTPTSGGYEQYF
once,TRBJ2-7,TRBV18,CASSPRTGGYEQYF
.,TRBJ2-1,TRBV19,CASSRLTEQFF
.,TRBJ2-5,TRBV5-1,CASSLVGDQETQYF
.,TRBJ2-3,TRBV14,CASSQGGPTDTQYF